These 9 T cell receptor beta chains share one sample of origin, sequenced in a study of CD8 T cells in Susac syndrome. Random hexamers were used to reverse transcribe roughly 0.5 to 1 ug of RNA. TCRdb ran MiXCR on the immunoSEQ multiplex PCR reads and lists one entry per CDR3 protein. The table lists about 150,000 distinct CDR3 sequences, 94% of them singletons. Material: CD8+ T cells from PBMCs. The receptors shown here come from a human donor with multiple sclerosis.

The genes are TRBV2 and TRBJ2-3; D unclear. This CDR3 spans 12 amino acids. Trimming cost V 7 bases and J 6 bases, with 11 bases left between them. The germline V gene has CDR1 SNHLY and CDR2 FYNNEI. CDR3 amino acids: CASIEGRDTQYF. The CDR3, as DNA: TGTGCCAGCATCGAAGGGCGGGATACGCAGTATTTT.

The CDR3: CASSAGDNEQFF. The CDR3 bases are TGCGCCAGCAGCGCCGGGGACAATGAGCAGTTCTTC. The chain carries TRBV4-1 and TRBJ2-1; D is perhaps TRBD2 (5 bases). The V end lost 5 bases, the J end lost 5 bases, and 7 bases lay between the germline ends. CDR3 length: 12 amino acids. CDR1 is MGHRA, CDR2 YSYEKL, per germline.

CDR3 DNA: TGTGCCAGCGCGTTGGACAGGGGTAATAATGAGCAGTTCTTC. Translating it yields CASALDRGNNEQFF. J is TRBJ2-1 and V is TRBV27; TRBD1 aligns across 9 bases. The ends lost 8 bases at V and 7 bases at J; junction bases unmatched: 9. CDR1 is MNHEY, CDR2 SMNVEV, per germline (reference sequence). The CDR3 totals 14 residues.

The chain employs TRBV6-5 and TRBJ1-6; D unresolved. Germline CDR1 and CDR2: MNHEY and SVGAGI. CDR3 length equals 15 residues. The germline V and J ends were trimmed by 2 bases and 1 base, with 6 bases remaining between them. CDR3 loop: CASSYGRSYNSPLHF. CDR3 DNA sequence: TGTGCCAGCAGTTACGGCCGATCCTATAATTCACCCCTCCACTTT.

This chain links TRBV9 with TRBJ2-7; D is possibly TRBD1 or TRBD2 (6 bases each). The CDR3 runs to 15 residues. Looked up from germline, CDR1 is SGDLS and CDR2 is YYNGEE. V was trimmed by 0 bases and J by 3 bases, leaving 13 bases between them. The CDR3 loop is CASSVGYGGGYEQYF. In DNA, the CDR3 is TGTGCCAGCAGCGTAGGGTACGGGGGCGGCTACGAGCAGTACTTC.

The chain recombines TRBV7-9 with TRBJ1-1; 7 bases fit TRBD1. The germline V gene has CDR1 SEHNR and CDR2 FQNEAQ (reference sequence). V gave up 4 bases and J gave up 5 bases; unmatched junction bases: 10. CDR3 size: 15 residues. The CDR3 DNA reads as TGTGCCAGCAGCTCCCCGACAGGGAGGGGTACTGAAGCTTTCTTT. It codes for CASSSPTGRGTEAFF. Based on the CDR3 plus reference TRBV7-9 and TRBJ1-1, the full variable domain is DTGVSQNPRHKITKRGQNVTFRCDPISEHNRLYWYRQTLGQGPEFLTYFQNEAQLEKSRLLSDRFSAERPKGSFSTLEIQRTEQGDSAMYLCASSSPTGRGTEAFFGQGTRLTVV.

The chain couples TRBV4-1 to TRBJ1-6; D is perhaps TRBD1 (5 bases). Per the germline V gene, CDR1 is MGHRA and CDR2 is YSYEKL. The CDR3 is made up of 15 amino acids. V was trimmed by 0 bases and J by 10 bases, leaving 13 bases between them. In DNA, the CDR3 is TGCGCCAGCAGCCAAGAGGGGGTATTCAGGTCACCCCTCCACTTT. It encodes CASSQEGVFRSPLHF.

The chain couples TRBV5-1 to TRBJ2-7, with 9 positions matching TRBD1. After removal of 0 bases from V and 7 bases from J, the junction contained 14 bases not matched to a gene. The CDR3 loop spans 17 amino acids. Germline-derived CDR1 and CDR2 are SGHRS and YFSETQ. CDR3 residues: CASSLAETGGGRWEQYF. CDR3 DNA: TGCGCCAGCAGCTTGGCCGAGACAGGGGGAGGTCGGTGGGAGCAGTACTTC. Variable domain in full (rest from reference TRBV5-1 and TRBJ2-7): KAGVTQTPRYLIKTRGQQVTLSCSPISGHRSVSWYQQTPGQGLQFLFEYFSETQRNKGNFPGRFSGRQFSNSRSEMNVSTLELGDSALYLCASSLAETGGGRWEQYFGPGTRLTVT.

The rearrangement links TRBV2 to TRBJ1-5; 7 bases map to TRBD1. V lost 5 bases to trimming and J lost 7 bases; unmatched junction nucleotides: 5. The CDR3 is 13 residues long. Germline assignment: CDR1 SNHLY and CDR2 FYNNEI. The CDR3 DNA sequence: TGTGCCAGCAGTAGGAGGGGGCAGCAGCCCCAGCATTTT. Its protein product is CASSRRGQQPQHF. Looking up the rest from reference TRBV2 and TRBJ1-5 gives the full variable domain: EPEVTQTPSHQVTQMGQEVILRCVPISNHLYFYWYRQILGQKVEFLVSFYNNEISEKSEIFDDQFSVERPDGSNFTLKIRSTKLEDSAMYFCASSRRGQQPQHFGDGTRLSIL.